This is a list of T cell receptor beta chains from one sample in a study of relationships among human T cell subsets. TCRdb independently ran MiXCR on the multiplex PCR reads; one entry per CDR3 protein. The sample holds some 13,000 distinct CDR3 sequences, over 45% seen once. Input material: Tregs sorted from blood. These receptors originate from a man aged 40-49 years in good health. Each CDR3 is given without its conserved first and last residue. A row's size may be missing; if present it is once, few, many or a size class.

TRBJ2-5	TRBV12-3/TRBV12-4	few	ASSLLGETQY
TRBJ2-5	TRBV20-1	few	SARDSGSLGETQY
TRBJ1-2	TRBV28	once	ASTGPGQQYGDYGYT
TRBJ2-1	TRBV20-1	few	SARMGSRIYNEQF
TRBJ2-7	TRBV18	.	ASSLGLAGDEQY
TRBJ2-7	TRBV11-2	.	ASSLTRTGGNEQY
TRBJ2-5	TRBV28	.	ASSLLAGSQETQY
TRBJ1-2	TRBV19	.	ASTQAAVYGYT
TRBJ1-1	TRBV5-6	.	ASSPQGTNTEAF
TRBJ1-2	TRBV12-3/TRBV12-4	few	ASSPGSAAYGYT
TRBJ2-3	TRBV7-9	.	ASSPRSGRQTDTQY
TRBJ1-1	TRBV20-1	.	SARPSDRLRLEAF
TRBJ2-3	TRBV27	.	ASSLWGSDTQY
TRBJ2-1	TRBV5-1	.	ASSLNSGSEQF
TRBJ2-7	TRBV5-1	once	ASSRTGVASYEQY
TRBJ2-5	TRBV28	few	ASRTSGGRAQY
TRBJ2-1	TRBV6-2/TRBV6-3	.	ASSYSPWAGGPSYNEQF
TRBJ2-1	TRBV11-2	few	ASSLEWTSNEQF
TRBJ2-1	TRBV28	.	ASSSLAMGDEQF
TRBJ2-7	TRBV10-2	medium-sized	ASQGGDNYEQY
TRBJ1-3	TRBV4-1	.	ASSQDESITLSGNTIY
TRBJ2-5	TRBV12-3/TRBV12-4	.	ASSLSIQETQY
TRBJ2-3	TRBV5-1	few	ASSGRTGADTQY
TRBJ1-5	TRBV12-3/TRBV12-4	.	ASSPQEVGSNQPQH
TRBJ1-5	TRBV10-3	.	AISESTLGGAGPNQPQH
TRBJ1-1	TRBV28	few	ASNIQGGKTEAF
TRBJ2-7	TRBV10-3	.	AISDPGQGSSYEQY
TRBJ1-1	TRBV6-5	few	ASTSRGRDTEAF
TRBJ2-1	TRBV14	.	ASSQRLANEQF
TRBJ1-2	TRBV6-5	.	ASRPRGRDGYT
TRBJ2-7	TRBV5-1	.	ASSGLVGAHEQY